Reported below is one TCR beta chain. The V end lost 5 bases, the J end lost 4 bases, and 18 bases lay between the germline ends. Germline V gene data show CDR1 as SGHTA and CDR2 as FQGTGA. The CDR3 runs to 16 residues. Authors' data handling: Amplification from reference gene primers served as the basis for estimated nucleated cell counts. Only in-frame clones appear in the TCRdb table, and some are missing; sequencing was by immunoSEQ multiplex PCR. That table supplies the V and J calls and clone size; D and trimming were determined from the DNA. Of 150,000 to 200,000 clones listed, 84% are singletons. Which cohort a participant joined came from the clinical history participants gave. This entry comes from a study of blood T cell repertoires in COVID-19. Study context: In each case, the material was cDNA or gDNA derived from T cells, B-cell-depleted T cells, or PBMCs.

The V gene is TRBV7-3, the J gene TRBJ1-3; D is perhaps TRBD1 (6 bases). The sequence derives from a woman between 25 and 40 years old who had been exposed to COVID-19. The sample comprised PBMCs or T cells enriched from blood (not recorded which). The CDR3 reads CASSQNELDRGNTIYF. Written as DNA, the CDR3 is TGTGCCAGCAGCCAAAATGAACTCGACAGGGGAAACACCATATATTTT. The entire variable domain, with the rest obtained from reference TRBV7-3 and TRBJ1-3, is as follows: GAGVSQTPSNKVTEKGKYVELRCDPISGHTALYWYRQSLGQGPEFLIYFQGTGAADDSGLPNDRFFAVRPEGSVSTLKIQRTERGDSAVYLCASSQNELDRGNTIYFGEGSWLTVV.